The sequence of this TCR beta chain was determined in a study of cytomegalovirus exposure and HLA in healthy donors. Overall study findings and caveats: Cytomegalovirus status was reportedly diagnosed by the classifier with high specificity and sensitivity. The study listed some 160 cytomegalovirus-associated TCR beta chains.

Sequenced by immunoSEQ multiplex PCR; TCRdb stores in-frame clones only, minus some. The data show roughly 130,000 clones, with around 92% seen just once and 3% to 3.5% held by the top ten. With 5 bases clipped from V and 5 bases from J, the junction kept 12 bases outside the gene matches. This CDR3 is 15 amino acids long. Germline CDR1 SEHNR, CDR2 FQNEAQ (reference sequence). An approximately 120-subject validation cohort, separate from the approximately 670-subject first cohort, supplied the donors. Of note for this clone: Its target is unknown.

Sequenced input: PBMCs. V is TRBV7-9 and J is TRBJ2-7, with TRBD1 matching 7 bases. The clonotype was recovered from a man aged 30-40 years in good health and CMV-seronegative. CDR3 DNA: TGTGCCAGCAGCCATAACGACAGGGAGAAGGACGAGCAGTACTTC. Its protein product is CASSHNDREKDEQYF. Drawing the rest from reference TRBV7-9 and TRBJ2-7, the complete variable domain is DTGVSQNPRHKITKRGQNVTFRCDPISEHNRLYWYRQTLGQGPEFLTYFQNEAQLEKSRLLSDRFSAERPKGSFSTLEIQRTEQGDSAMYLCASSHNDREKDEQYFGPGTRLTVT.